The present entry profiles one T cell receptor (beta chain) with its context. Its antigen is not known. Trimming took off 7 bases at V and 0 bases at J, with 12 bases between the two ends. Germline lookup yields CDR1 ENHRY and CDR2 SYGVKD. This CDR3 is built from 14 residues. The sample originates from a study of OX40 agonist ivuxolimab in advanced cancers. Turning to the study itself: Dose-escalation patients were diagnosed with hepatocellular carcinoma, melanoma, renal cell cancer or head and neck cancer.

Cycle 7 day 1, cycle 4 day 1, and baseline were the timepoints at which blood was sampled. Study results and caveats: CD4+ T cells averaged fewer expanded clones than CD8+ T cells.

The table came from immunoSEQ multiplex PCR; TCRdb's copy has only in-frame clones and leaves some out. The repertoire holds over 50,000 clones, with over 75% as singletons. The clonotype originates from an adult with an advanced solid tumor such as melanoma, head and neck, liver or kidney cancer. The sequences come from CD4+ or CD8+ T cells sorted from blood, collected in a trial of the OX40 agonist ivuxolimab. The chain employs TRBV10-3 and TRBJ1-2; TRBD1 might be the D (5 bases). CDR3 DNA: TGTGCCATCAACCCGACAGACGCTAACTATGGCTACACCTTC. This codes for CAINPTDANYGYTF.